The 14 T cell receptor beta chains below all came from one sample that was sequenced in a study of T cells in tuberculosis. Produced via immunoSEQ multiplex PCR; TCRdb's table is partial and in-frame only. Of around 43,000 clones listed, nearly 97% are singletons. The specimen was PBMCs. These receptor sequences come from a donor aged 10 to 29 with latent tuberculosis or without tuberculosis infection.

The genes are TRBV19 and TRBJ1-1, with D possibly TRBD1 on 5 matching bases. Trimming shortened V by 10 bases and J by 7 bases, and 13 bases separated the two germline ends. CDR1 LNHDA and CDR2 SQIVND come from the germline V gene (reference sequence). This CDR3 has 11 amino acids. CDR3 region: CAIREAGEAFF. The CDR3 nucleotides are TGTGCCATCAGGGAGGCTGGTGAAGCTTTCTTT.

This chain connects TRBV19 to TRBJ1-2; 7 nucleotides agree with TRBD1. The ends lost 4 bases at V and 8 bases at J; junction bases unmatched: 1. This CDR3 has 11 amino acids. Germline V lookup: CDR1 LNHDA, CDR2 SQIVND (reference sequence). The CDR3 spells CASSNRGGYTF. DNA of the CDR3: TGTGCCAGTAGTAACAGGGGAGGCTACACCTTC. Together with reference TRBV19 and TRBJ1-2, the CDR3 gives the full variable domain: DGGITQSPKYLFRKEGQNVTLSCEQNLNHDAMYWYRQDPGQGLRLIYYSQIVNDFQKGDIAEGYSVSREKKESFPLTVTSAQKNPTAFYLCASSNRGGYTFGSGTRLTVV.

The J gene is TRBJ1-2, the V gene TRBV5-1; perhaps TRBD1 as D (5 bases). The CDR3 runs to 14 residues. V gave up 2 bases and J gave up 8 bases, with 16 bases separating them. Germline V gene lookup returns CDR1 SGHRS and CDR2 YFSETQ. The CDR3 reads CASSLSDTAAGYTF. CDR3 sequence (DNA): TGCGCCAGCAGCTTATCGGACACGGCGGCAGGCTACACCTTC.

CDR3 bases: TGCGCCAGCAGCTTGCCTGGGGGGACCTACGAGCAGTACTTC. Encoded protein: CASSLPGGTYEQYF. The rearrangement uses TRBV5-1 and TRBJ2-7, with a weak D call TRBD2 (6 bases). Germline lookup yields CDR1 SGHRS and CDR2 YFSETQ. V was pared by 1 base and J by 2 bases, with 10 bases between. The CDR3 covers 14 residues.

This clone was found once. The rearrangement links TRBV29-1 to TRBJ1-2, with 7 bases that match TRBD1. The V gene's germline CDR1 is SQVTM and CDR2 ANQGSEA. The CDR3 totals 20 residues. V dropped 6 bases and J dropped 6; count of bases not matched to a gene: 31. The CDR3 loop reads CSVAIGTANHPTKMENGYTF. The CDR3 DNA sequence: TGCAGCGTGGCTATCGGGACAGCTAACCACCCCACGAAAATGGAGAATGGCTACACCTTC.

Worth noting for this clone: The same CDR3 also results from other DNA sequences found in this sample. This rearrangement joins TRBV30 to TRBJ1-1; D is perhaps TRBD1 (6 bases). Trimming took 2 bases from V and 4 from J, leaving 8 bases between them. Germline CDR1 and CDR2: GTSNPN and SVGIG (reference sequence). CDR3 size: 12 residues. The CDR3 reads CAWSRGGTEAFF. CDR3 bases: TGTGCCTGGAGTAGAGGGGGCACTGAAGCTTTCTTT.

The chain employs TRBV27 and TRBJ1-4; D is uncertain. The CDR3 totals 13 residues. The germline V gene has CDR1 MNHEY and CDR2 SMNVEV (reference sequence). V was clipped by 10 bases and J by 6 bases, with 15 bases between them. CDR3 loop: CATSLGWDEKLFF. Written as DNA, the CDR3 is TGTGCCACCTCTCTCGGGTGGGATGAAAAACTGTTTTTT.

The sample holds one count of this clone. The V gene is TRBV11-2, the J gene TRBJ1-4; 12 nucleotides agree with TRBD1. The trim removed 6 bases at V and 6 bases at J, leaving 11 bases unmatched. The germline V gene has CDR1 SGHAT and CDR2 FQNNGV. The CDR3 consists of 17 residues. CDR3 DNA sequence: TGTGCCAGCAGACCTACTCGGGACAGGGGGCCGGATGAAAAACTGTTTTTT. Protein: CASRPTRDRGPDEKLFF.

This clone was detected only once. This chain joins TRBV5-1 and TRBJ2-2; 7 positions match TRBD1. J was trimmed by 1 base and V by 3 bases; bases with no gene match: 6. The germline gives CDR1 SGHRS, CDR2 YFSETQ. This CDR3 spans 16 amino acids. The DNA of the CDR3 is TGCGCCAGCAGCTCTCAGACAGGGAGGAACACCGGGGAGCTGTTTTTT. Amino acids: CASSSQTGRNTGELFF.

This chain connects TRBV19 to TRBJ2-1; D gene unclear. Trimming cost V 7 bases and J 0 bases, with 7 bases left between them. The CDR3 sequence is 13 residues long. Germline CDR1 LNHDA, CDR2 SQIVND (reference sequence). The CDR3 reads CASNTNSYNEQFF. In nucleotides, the CDR3 is TGTGCCAGTAACACCAACTCCTACAATGAGCAGTTCTTC.

The chain is built from TRBV27 and TRBJ2-7; 9 bases align to TRBD1. Trimming removed 5 bases from V and 6 bases from J; junction bases left unmatched: 8. The CDR3 loop spans 14 amino acids. Germline loops: CDR1 MNHEY, CDR2 SMNVEV (reference sequence). The CDR3 sequence is CASSPGTGRIEQYF. The CDR3 DNA reads TGTGCCAGCAGTCCCGGGACAGGGCGTATCGAGCAGTACTTC.

The chain's CDR3 is CASSLYPTGGISTNEKLFF. The CDR3, as DNA: TGTGCCAGCAGTTTATATCCCACAGGGGGAATCTCAACTAATGAAAAACTGTTTTTT. The rearrangement joins TRBV28 to TRBJ1-4, with 8 bases matching TRBD1. Germline V gives CDR1 MDHEN, CDR2 SYDVKM. V lost 1 base to trimming and J lost 0 bases; unmatched junction nucleotides: 10. The CDR3 contains 19 residues.

The chain has TRBV5-1 and TRBJ1-3; 8 bases are shared with TRBD1. CDR3 length: 16 amino acids. Trimming took 5 bases from V and 0 from J; bases not matched to a gene: 7. Germline-derived CDR1 and CDR2 are SGHRS and YFSETQ. The CDR3 protein is CASRPDRASSGNTIYF. DNA for the CDR3: TGCGCCAGCAGACCGGACAGGGCAAGCTCTGGAAACACCATATATTTT.

The J gene is TRBJ1-2, the V gene TRBV5-5; tentatively, D is TRBD1 (5 bases). Germline lookup yields CDR1 SGHKS and CDR2 YYEKEE (reference sequence). The V and J ends lost 2 bases and 6 bases respectively, with 20 bases between them. This CDR3 is 16 amino acids long. CDR3 DNA sequence: TGTGCCAGCAGCTTTGGGTCATGGACACAGGTGGATGGCTACACCTTC. Amino acids: CASSFGSWTQVDGYTF. The variable domain in full, completed from reference TRBV5-5 and TRBJ1-2, reads DAGVTQSPTHLIKTRGQQVTLRCSPISGHKSVSWYQQVLGQGPQFIFQYYEKEERGRGNFPDRFSARQFPNYSSELNVNALLLGDSALYLCASSFGSWTQVDGYTFGSGTRLTVV.